This is a list of T cell receptor beta chains from one sample in a study of blood T cell repertoires in COVID-19. Using immunoSEQ multiplex PCR, the repertoire was profiled, and TCRdb retains in-frame clones only, with some absent. The sample has around 200,000 clones; 84% are singletons. Sequencing was carried out using peripheral blood. The receptor set was obtained from a human donor with acute or convalescent COVID-19. The donor label of this sample is uncertain. Both conserved end residues are part of each CDR3. Fields, in order: D gene, V gene, J gene, clone size, CDR3 DNA, CDR3 protein. D genes are given only for firm matches. Clone sizes are given selectively: once, few, many, or a class where the clone is expanded.

>.|TRBV30|TRBJ1-5|.
TGTGCCTGGAGCCGAGAGAGCAATCAGCCCCAGCATTTT
CAWSRESNQPQHF
>TRBD2|TRBV11-2|TRBJ2-7|.
TGTGCCAGCAGCTTAGTCTCGTTAGTAGGCACTAGCGGATATTACGAGCAGTACTTC
CASSLVSLVGTSGYYEQYF
>TRBD1|TRBV14|TRBJ1-1|.
TGTGCCAGCAGCCAAGCTTCCGACAGGGGGTATCCGAACACTGAAGCTTTCTTT
CASSQASDRGYPNTEAFF
>TRBD1|TRBV2|TRBJ1-1|.
TGTGCCAGCATCAAGGACAGGGACACTGAAGCTTTCTTT
CASIKDRDTEAFF
>.|TRBV30|TRBJ1-4|.
TGTGCCTGGAGTGTACACGCAACTAATGAAAAACTGTTTTTT
CAWSVHATNEKLFF
>.|TRBV5-6|TRBJ2-7|.
TGTGCCAGCAGCTTGGCGCCGGGTTACTACGAGCAGTACTTC
CASSLAPGYYEQYF
>TRBD1|TRBV30|TRBJ1-2|.
TGTGCCTGGACCCAGGCGAATCCGGGACAGGGTGGTGGCTACACCTTC
CAWTQANPGQGGGYTF
>TRBD1|TRBV19|TRBJ1-1|.
TGTGCCAGTAGGGACAGGGGCGAGGGGGCTTTCTTT
CASRDRGEGAFF
>.|TRBV28|TRBJ2-5|.
TGTGCCAGCAGTTATCCCGGTAACTCAGGGGAGACCCAGTACTTC
CASSYPGNSGETQYF
>TRBD1|TRBV5-1|TRBJ1-2|.
TGCGCCAGCAGCTTAACAGGGGCGTTGGCCTATGGCTACACCTTC
CASSLTGALAYGYTF
>.|TRBV9|TRBJ1-2|.
TGTGCCAGCAGCGTAGATCAGGGAAGGAACTATGGCTACACCTTC
CASSVDQGRNYGYTF
>.|TRBV6-1|TRBJ1-6|.
TGTGCCAGCAGGTTATATAATTCACCCCTCCACTTT
CASRLYNSPLHF
>.|TRBV5-6|TRBJ1-5|.
TGTGCCAGCAGCTTGGGCGGGGGAAATAGCAATCAGCCCCAGCATTTT
CASSLGGGNSNQPQHF
>TRBD1|TRBV7-9|TRBJ2-7|.
TGTGCCAGCAGCTTAGACCCCATATACAGGGGCGGCGACGAGCAGTACTTC
CASSLDPIYRGGDEQYF
>.|TRBV5-1|TRBJ2-7|.
TGCGCCAGCAGCTTTGAGGGAAATATCTACGAGCAGTACTTC
CASSFEGNIYEQYF
>TRBD1|TRBV6-5|TRBJ1-1|.
TGTGCCAGCAGGGTGGGACAGGGAAGCACTGAAGCTTTCTTT
CASRVGQGSTEAFF
>.|TRBV5-3|TRBJ2-7|.
TGTGCCAGGCACGGCTCCTACGAGCAGTACTTC
CARHGSYEQYF
>TRBD1|TRBV3-1/TRBV3-2|TRBJ1-3|.
TGTGCCAGCAGCCAAGGACAGGGAACGTTTGGAAACACCATATATTTT
CASSQGQGTFGNTIYF
>TRBD2|TRBV28|TRBJ2-5|.
TGTGCCAGCAGGGTCGGGACTAGACAAGAGACCCAGTACTTC
CASRVGTRQETQYF
>.|TRBV5-5|TRBJ2-3|.
TGTGCCAGCAGCTTACTGCAGGGGACAGATACGCAGTATTTT
CASSLLQGTDTQYF
>.|TRBV7-9|TRBJ2-3|few
TGTGCCAGCAGCGCATCAGGGTCAGATACGCAGTATTTT
CASSASGSDTQYF
>TRBD1|TRBV5-1|TRBJ1-1|.
TGCGCCAGGGCGACAGGGAGGAGGTCTGAAGCTTTCTTT
CARATGRRSEAFF